This T cell receptor (beta chain) originates from a study of neurological immune-mediated disorders. Study conclusions and caveats: None of the CDR3 amino acid sequences of expanded clones recurred across subjects, suggesting private repertoires in all groups.

By 5'RACE with 10-nucleotide random UMIs, the cDNA was made. TCRdb reanalysed the 5' RACE reads using MiXCR and keeps one entry per CDR3 protein. The table records around 83,000 distinct CDR3 sequences, roughly an eighth of them present only once. Germline-derived CDR1 and CDR2 are MDHEN and SYDVKM. CDR3 size: 12 residues. V gave up 5 bases and J gave up 12 bases, with 14 bases separating them. This clonotype came up many times. Its antigen is unidentified. The source is a woman in her fifties or sixties in good health. Input material: PBMCs. The chain has TRBV28 and TRBJ2-1; D is tentatively TRBD1 or TRBD2 (5 bases each). The CDR3 DNA reads TGTGCCAGCAGTCCCTCGGAGAGGGGGCAGTTCTTC. It is translated as CASSPSERGQFF.